These T cell receptor beta chains were read from a single sample in a study of shared clonotypes between healthy human individuals. Method: immunoSEQ multiplex PCR; TCRdb's copy keeps in-frame clones and lacks some. The profile shows 2 million or so clones, approximately 95% of them singletons. The sample comprised naive CD4+ T cells sorted from blood. The receptors were sampled from a man younger than 30 in good health. Each CDR3 is given with its conserved first and last residue. D genes are given only for firm matches. Size is stated for part of the rows, as once, few or many counts, or as a class when the clone is expanded.

V gene: TRBV5-1
J gene: TRBJ2-3
D gene: -
clone size: -
CDR3 protein: CASSRTERGFTDTQYF
CDR3 DNA: TGCGCCAGCAGCAGGACAGAGCGAGGCTTCACAGATACGCAGTATTTT

V gene: TRBV6-1
J gene: TRBJ1-2
D gene: -
clone size: -
CDR3 protein: CASRGGGYGYTF
CDR3 DNA: TGTGCCAGCAGGGGTGGTGGCTATGGCTACACCTTC

V gene: TRBV28
J gene: TRBJ1-5
D gene: -
clone size: -
CDR3 protein: CASSLGGSNQPQHF
CDR3 DNA: TGTGCCAGCAGCCTGGGAGGCAGCAATCAGCCCCAGCATTTT

V gene: TRBV7-2
J gene: TRBJ1-5
D gene: TRBD1
clone size: few
CDR3 protein: CASSPRPDRVDQPQHF
CDR3 DNA: TGTGCCAGCAGCCCCCGACCAGACAGGGTTGATCAGCCCCAGCATTTT

V gene: TRBV19
J gene: TRBJ2-2
D gene: -
clone size: -
CDR3 protein: CASRSAGNTGELFF
CDR3 DNA: TGTGCCAGTAGGTCAGCGGGTAACACCGGGGAGCTGTTTTTT

V gene: TRBV18
J gene: TRBJ2-5
D gene: -
clone size: few
CDR3 protein: CASSPRLAETQYF
CDR3 DNA: TGTGCCAGCTCACCGAGGCTAGCCGAGACCCAGTACTTC

V gene: TRBV5-5
J gene: TRBJ2-7
D gene: TRBD2
clone size: -
CDR3 protein: CASSPGLALGGYEQYF
CDR3 DNA: TGTGCCAGCAGCCCCGGACTAGCCCTGGGGGGCTACGAGCAGTACTTC

V gene: TRBV5-1
J gene: TRBJ1-6
D gene: -
clone size: -
CDR3 protein: CASSLARDSPLHF
CDR3 DNA: TGCGCCAGCAGCTTGGCGCGCGATTCACCCCTCCACTTT

V gene: TRBV7-2
J gene: TRBJ1-2
D gene: -
clone size: -
CDR3 protein: CASSSVAGYGYTF
CDR3 DNA: TGTGCCAGCAGCTCCGTCGCAGGATATGGCTACACCTTC

V gene: TRBV14
J gene: TRBJ1-2
D gene: -
clone size: -
CDR3 protein: CASSRGGNYGYTF
CDR3 DNA: TGTGCCAGCAGCCGGGGCGGTAACTATGGCTACACCTTC

V gene: TRBV5-1
J gene: TRBJ2-7
D gene: TRBD1
clone size: -
CDR3 protein: CASSLAPGTGERTYEQYF
CDR3 DNA: TGCGCCAGCAGCTTGGCGCCCGGGACAGGGGAAAGGACCTACGAGCAGTACTTC

V gene: TRBV30
J gene: TRBJ1-1
D gene: -
clone size: -
CDR3 protein: CAWSVSGLVTEAFF
CDR3 DNA: TGTGCCTGGAGTGTGTCAGGTTTGGTCACTGAAGCTTTCTTT

V gene: TRBV18
J gene: TRBJ1-5
D gene: TRBD1
clone size: -
CDR3 protein: CASSPDRGHTSNQPQHF
CDR3 DNA: TGTGCCAGCTCACCCGACAGGGGCCATACATCTAATCAGCCCCAGCATTTT

V gene: TRBV30
J gene: TRBJ1-5
D gene: -
clone size: -
CDR3 protein: CAWSPDVDQPQHF
CDR3 DNA: TGTGCCTGGAGTCCTGACGTGGATCAGCCCCAGCATTTT

V gene: TRBV5-1
J gene: TRBJ2-7
D gene: TRBD1
clone size: -
CDR3 protein: CASSRGQGGGYEQYF
CDR3 DNA: TGCGCCAGCAGCAGAGGACAGGGTGGGGGATACGAGCAGTACTTC

V gene: TRBV2
J gene: TRBJ1-2
D gene: TRBD1
clone size: -
CDR3 protein: CASSSGTDYGSYGYTF
CDR3 DNA: TGTGCCAGCAGCTCCGGGACAGACTACGGAAGCTATGGCTACACCTTC

V gene: TRBV27
J gene: TRBJ1-1
D gene: TRBD1
clone size: -
CDR3 protein: CASRYKGATEAFF
CDR3 DNA: TGTGCCAGCAGATACAAGGGGGCGACTGAAGCTTTCTTT

V gene: TRBV5-1
J gene: TRBJ1-4
D gene: -
clone size: -
CDR3 protein: CASSPSGGEKLFF
CDR3 DNA: TGCGCCAGCAGCCCGAGCGGAGGGGAAAAACTGTTTTTT

V gene: TRBV9
J gene: TRBJ1-5
D gene: TRBD1
clone size: -
CDR3 protein: CASSATGGYQPQHF
CDR3 DNA: TGTGCCAGCAGCGCGACAGGGGGTTATCAGCCCCAGCATTTT

V gene: TRBV11-2
J gene: TRBJ1-3
D gene: -
clone size: -
CDR3 protein: CASSARGDGNTIYF
CDR3 DNA: TGTGCCAGCAGCGCAAGGGGAGACGGAAACACCATATATTTT